One and the same sample provided the 9 T cell receptor beta chains below, sequenced in a study of blood T cell repertoires in COVID-19. TCRdb keeps only in-frame clones here, not all; method: immunoSEQ multiplex PCR. The profile shows over 200,000 clones, roughly 85% of them singletons. The sequencing input was PBMCs or T cells enriched from blood (not recorded which). The receptors come from a man aged 35-49 years who had recovered from COVID-19.

This sequence joins TRBV10-2 and TRBJ1-5; 8 bases are a match to TRBD1. After removal of 5 bases from V and 2 bases from J, the junction contained 2 bases not matched to a gene. There are 14 residues in the CDR3. Germline lookup yields CDR1 WSHSY and CDR2 SAAADI. CDR3 protein: CASSRTGRNQPQHF. The CDR3 nucleotides are TGCGCCAGCAGTCGGACAGGGCGCAATCAGCCCCAGCATTTT.

The chain recombines TRBV28 with TRBJ2-7; 12 bases are a match to TRBD1. Germline CDR1 and CDR2: MDHEN and SYDVKM. The CDR3 spans 15 residues. V shed 6 bases, J shed 4 bases, and the junction held 7 bases outside the gene matches. CDR3 amino acids: CASSLAGQGAYEQYF. DNA of the CDR3: TGTGCCAGCAGCCTCGCGGGACAGGGGGCTTACGAGCAGTACTTC.

The chain recombines TRBV2 with TRBJ1-3; D is unclear. The germline CDR1 and CDR2 sequences are SNHLY and FYNNEI. The CDR3 is made up of 13 amino acids. V was cut by 7 bases and J by 8 bases, with 15 bases left in between. CDR3 loop: CASTGRPGDTIYF. CDR3 nucleotides: TGTGCCAGCACCGGACGTCCGGGAGACACCATATATTTT. Full variable domain (outside the CDR3, taken from reference TRBV2 and TRBJ1-3): EPEVTQTPSHQVTQMGQEVILRCVPISNHLYFYWYRQILGQKVEFLVSFYNNEISEKSEIFDDQFSVERPDGSNFTLKIRSTKLEDSAMYFCASTGRPGDTIYFGEGSWLTVV.

This clone was seen a single time. The CDR3 here is CASSERTGGNGNTIYF. The CDR3, as DNA: TGCGCCAGCAGTGAGAGGACAGGGGGTAACGGAAACACCATATATTTT. The gene calls are TRBV10-2 and TRBJ1-3; 10 bases fit TRBD1. The CDR3 loop spans 16 amino acids. Germline CDR1 reads WSHSY; CDR2 reads SAAADI. V dropped 2 bases and J dropped 4; count of bases not matched to a gene: 5.

The CDR3 loop reads CATSRDGVIGETQYF. CDR3 nucleotides: TGTGCCACCAGCAGAGACGGGGTCATTGGAGAGACCCAGTACTTC. This chain links TRBV15 with TRBJ2-5, with D tentatively TRBD2 (5 bases). Trimming stripped 0 bases from V and 4 bases from J, with 12 bases between. Looked up from germline, CDR1 is LNHNV and CDR2 is YYDKDF (reference sequence). The CDR3 has 15 amino acids.

This clone was seen just once. This sequence joins TRBV19 and TRBJ2-2; the D is unclear. This CDR3 has 14 amino acids. Germline CDR1 is LNHDA and CDR2 is SQIVND (reference sequence). Trimming cost V 8 bases and J 7 bases, with 17 bases left between them. CDR3: CASRRVGSGGELFF. The CDR3 nucleotides read TGTGCCAGTCGTCGGGTGGGTTCTGGCGGGGAGCTGTTTTTT.

The chain couples TRBV5-6 to TRBJ1-3, with no clear D. There are 16 residues in the CDR3. Between the trimmed V and J ends, which lost 3 bases and 0 bases, there was a span of 13 bases. CDR1 is SGHDT and CDR2 is YYEEEE in the germline V gene. In DNA form, the CDR3 reads TGTGCCAGCAGCTACCCAGAAGTCGACTCTGGAAACACCATATATTTT. This gives the protein CASSYPEVDSGNTIYF.

The chain uses TRBV18 and TRBJ1-1; no definite D call. The V gene lost 3 bases and the J gene lost 5 bases, with 13 bases spanning the gap. This CDR3 has 14 residues. The germline CDR1 and CDR2 sequences are KGHSH and LQKENI. The CDR3 loop is CASSPAEGRTEAFF. The DNA of the CDR3 is TGTGCCAGCTCACCGGCCGAGGGCAGAACTGAAGCTTTCTTT.

This rearrangement joins TRBV3-1 (or the pseudogene TRBV3-2) to TRBJ1-3, with 7 positions matching TRBD1. The length of the CDR3 is 20 residues. Germline CDR1 LGHDT, CDR2 YNNKEL (reference sequence). Trimming at V came to 4 bases and at J to 0 bases, leaving 18 bases not matched to a gene. The CDR3 here is CASSLPLTGTDCISGNTIYF. The CDR3 nucleotides are TGTGCCAGCAGCCTCCCCTTAACCGGGACAGATTGCATCTCTGGAAACACCATATATTTT.